This paragraph covers one TCR beta chain sequence. The antigen this receptor binds is unknown. No per-base quality is available; no much larger clone lies one base away. TCRbeta CDR3 regions were amplified from genomic DNA by means of the immunoSEQ Assay, a bias-controlled multiplex PCR. For the original study's pipeline: The number of nucleated cells in each sample was estimated from the amplification of reference gene primers within the assay. To quantify the absolute abundance of each unique TCRbeta CDR3 rearrangement, sequence reads were collapsed and filtered. For each sample, productive Simpson clonality was calculated as the square root of Simpson's diversity index over productive rearrangements. What TCRdb holds here is the immuneACCESS table cut down to in-frame rearrangements. Part of the clones is not present; checked against another copy, under half of the missing clones reflect an unresolved V gene, and the others are unexplained. For V, J and clone size, that table is used; D and trimming come from the DNA. The sample yields around 81,000 clones; almost 90% were counted once. In total, the top ten clones hold 4% to 5.5% of the sample.

There are 13 amino acids in the CDR3, from cysteine to phenylalanine inclusive. Solely the CDR3 DNA is kept, with 39 bases framed from the first base. CDR1 and CDR2 are drawn from the germline V gene: SGHRS, YFSETQ. V and J are truncated by 4 bases and 5 bases respectively, leaving an intervening sequence of 12 bases. These data come from a study of blood T cell repertoires in COVID-19 (TCRdb year 2020). Regarding the study in general: Collaborator samples came from the United States, Italy and Spain and covered acute and convalescent phases of COVID-19. The prospective study material was composed of cDNA or gDNA derived from T cells, B-cell-depleted T cells, or PBMCs. Subjects who had been exposed to COVID-19, were actively infected with it, or had recovered from it provided the deeply sampled blood TCRbeta repertoires that made up the dataset. The repertoires were made available in a free public database intended to serve as a resource for research on the immune response to SARS-CoV-2. The samples were drawn from the first 160 participants of the ongoing ImmuneRACE study and from 1,200 or so subjects provided by 6 global collaborators. A de-identified subject ID, COVID-19 status, age in years and sex were almost always included in the sample metadata. Where available, HLA class I and class II types were taken from metadata supplied by the sample provider and were not determined by assay-based typing. The study at large found these results: Clinical and demographic metadata were provided uncurated, with the amount varying by source and participant.

The collaborating institutions used their own protocols to collect whole blood in K2EDTA tubes. For TCRbeta analysis, collaborators shipped samples as frozen whole blood, isolated PBMCs, or DNA extracted from either of those sample types. This clonotype was sampled from a woman of 80 years or more with acute or convalescent COVID-19. Sample: peripheral blood. The sequence links TRBV5-1 to TRBJ1-1; the D gene is not confidently resolved. For the CDR3, the sequence is CASSVTAGTEAFF. In nucleotide form, the sequence is TGCGCCAGCAGCGTAACTGCCGGGACTGAAGCTTTCTTT.